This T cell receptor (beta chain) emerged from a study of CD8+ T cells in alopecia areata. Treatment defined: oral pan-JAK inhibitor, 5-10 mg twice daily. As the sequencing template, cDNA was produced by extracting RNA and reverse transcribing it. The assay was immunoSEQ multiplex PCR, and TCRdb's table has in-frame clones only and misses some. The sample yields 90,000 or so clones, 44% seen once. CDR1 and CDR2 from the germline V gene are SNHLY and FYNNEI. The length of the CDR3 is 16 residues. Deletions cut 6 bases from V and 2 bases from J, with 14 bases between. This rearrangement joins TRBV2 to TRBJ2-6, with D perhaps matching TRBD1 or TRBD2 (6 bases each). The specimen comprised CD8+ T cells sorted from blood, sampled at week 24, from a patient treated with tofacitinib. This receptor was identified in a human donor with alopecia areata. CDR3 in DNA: TGTGCCAGCAGGGAGGGGGTAGTACCTGGGGCCAACGTCCTGACTTTC. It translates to CASREGVVPGANVLTF.